This passage covers 23 T cell receptor beta chains from one sample sequenced in a study of blood T cell repertoires in COVID-19. Libraries were prepared by immunoSEQ multiplex PCR; TCRdb keeps only in-frame clonotypes and omits some of them. This sample has roughly 190,000 clones, with about four fifths found just once. Sequenced input: peripheral blood. The receptors derive from a woman in her fifties or sixties with COVID-19, enrolled during active disease.

The chain combines TRBV28 with TRBJ2-2; 8 bases are a match to TRBD2. The CDR3 has 16 residues. Per the germline V gene, CDR1 is MDHEN and CDR2 is SYDVKM. The ends lost 11 bases at V and 7 bases at J; junction bases unmatched: 18. DNA of the CDR3: TGTGCCTGGAAAACCGCGGCGGGGGGCAGGAGCGGGGAGCTGTTTTTT. It yields the protein CAWKTAAGGRSGELFF.

The chain carries TRBV30 and TRBJ1-2; D call uncertain. CDR1 is GTSNPN, CDR2 SVGIG, per germline (reference sequence). Trimming cost V 2 bases and J 2 bases, with 6 bases left between them. The length of the CDR3 is 12 residues. CDR3 DNA sequence: TGTGCCTGGAGTCCCCCAAACTATGGCTACACCTTC. It translates to CAWSPPNYGYTF.

This chain joins TRBV7-2 and TRBJ2-1; 11 nucleotides align to TRBD2. The CDR3 has 15 residues. Trimming took 3 bases from V and 13 from J; bases not matched to a gene: 11. Germline V gene sequence: CDR1 SGHTA, CDR2 FQGNSA. The CDR3 DNA reads TGTGCCAGCAGCTTCCCTCCCTATAGCGGGAGGGGACAGTTCTTC. Protein sequence: CASSFPPYSGRGQFF. The variable domain in full, with the rest retrieved from reference TRBV7-2 and TRBJ2-1, is GAGVSQSPSNKVTEKGKDVELRCDPISGHTALYWYRQSLGQGLEFLIYFQGNSAPDKSGLPSDRFSAERTGGSVSTLTIQRTQQEDSAVYLCASSFPPYSGRGQFFGPGTRLTVL.

The chain carries TRBV14 and TRBJ1-3; D gene unclear. The CDR3 length is 18 residues. Germline CDR1 is SGHDN and CDR2 is FVKESK. The V end lost 4 bases, the J end lost 0 bases, and 19 bases lay between the germline ends. The CDR3 spells CASSPRFGGASSGNTIYF. CDR3 DNA sequence: TGTGCCAGCAGCCCCCGTTTTGGAGGCGCTAGCTCTGGAAACACCATATATTTT. The full variable domain, with the rest looked up from reference TRBV14 and TRBJ1-3, is EAGVTQFPSHSVIEKGQTVTLRCDPISGHDNLYWYRRVMGKEIKFLLHFVKESKQDESGMPNNRFLAERTGGTYSTLKVQPAELEDSGVYFCASSPRFGGASSGNTIYFGEGSWLTVV.

The chain is built from TRBV3-1 (or the pseudogene TRBV3-2) and TRBJ1-6, with D perhaps matching TRBD1 (5 bases). Germline CDR1 is LGHDT and CDR2 is YNNKEL (reference sequence). This CDR3 has 15 residues. Trimming stripped 4 bases from V and 0 bases from J, with 7 bases between. CDR3 in DNA: TGTGCCAGCAGCCGGCAGGGCTCCTATAATTCACCCCTCCACTTT. Amino acid sequence: CASSRQGSYNSPLHF.

This clone is a singleton in its sample. The chain links TRBV6-5 to TRBJ1-5; TRBD1 might be the D (5 bases). V lost 4 bases and J lost 9, with 16 bases in between. This CDR3 is 14 amino acids long. From germline, CDR1 is MNHEY and CDR2 SVGAGI. The CDR3 coding sequence is TGTGCCAGCAGTTCCGCCGCCCCTCAGGGGCCCCAGCATTTT. Translating it yields CASSSAAPQGPQHF.

The rearrangement joins TRBV3-1 (or the pseudogene TRBV3-2) to TRBJ2-3; possibly TRBD2 for D (6 bases). V was trimmed by 1 base and J by 3 bases, leaving 8 bases between them. Germline CDR1 LGHDT, CDR2 YNNKEL (reference sequence). The CDR3 has 14 amino acids. CDR3 sequence reads: CASSQVGGTDTQYF. CDR3 bases: TGTGCCAGCAGCCAAGTTGGGGGGACAGATACGCAGTATTTT.

The chain joins TRBV13 to TRBJ2-7, with unresolved D. Between the trimmed V and J ends, which lost 5 bases and 2 bases, there was a span of 16 bases. Germline V gene data show CDR1 as PRHDT and CDR2 as FYEKMQ (reference sequence). CDR3 size: 15 residues. CDR3 amino acids: CASSNYPNLPYEQYF. The CDR3 DNA reads TGTGCCAGCAGCAACTACCCCAACCTACCCTACGAGCAGTACTTC.

The chain has TRBV27 and TRBJ1-3, with a weak D call TRBD1 (6 bases). Germline V gene data show CDR1 as MNHEY and CDR2 as SMNVEV (reference sequence). This CDR3 is 15 amino acids long. V shed 2 bases and J shed 2 bases, with 10 bases lying between them. This CDR3 reads CASSLAGGPGNTIYF. As DNA, the CDR3 is TGTGCCAGCAGTTTAGCCGGGGGGCCTGGAAACACCATATATTTT.

The rearrangement uses TRBV7-8 and TRBJ2-7; D is possibly TRBD2 (6 bases). CDR1 is SGHVS, CDR2 FQNEAQ, per germline. The CDR3 loop spans 13 amino acids. Trimming removed 5 bases from V and 6 bases from J, with 14 bases in between. This CDR3 is CASSPGGDFEQYV. The CDR3 DNA follows: TGTGCCAGCAGCCCCGGGGGAGACTTCGAGCAGTACGTC.

This clone has a handful of counts. CDR3 in DNA: TGTGCCAGCAGACGGGATCTGTCAAGCGGCGAAAAACTGTTTTTT. Protein sequence: CASRRDLSSGEKLFF. V gene TRBV2 combines with J gene TRBJ1-4; the D is unclear. The ends were cut back, 6 bases at V and 8 bases at J, with 19 bases in the middle. Germline V gene sequence: CDR1 SNHLY, CDR2 FYNNEI. This CDR3 region has 15 residues.

V gene TRBV2 combines with J gene TRBJ1-4, with D possibly TRBD1 on 5 matching bases. The CDR3 totals 13 residues. V was shortened by 10 bases and J by 4 bases, with 13 bases between the two germline ends. Germline-derived CDR1 and CDR2 are SNHLY and FYNNEI. The CDR3 nucleotides are TGTGCCACCAAGGACAAGAATAATGAAAAACTGTTTTTT. Translation: CATKDKNNEKLFF. The whole variable domain, remainder taken from reference TRBV2 and TRBJ1-4, is EPEVTQTPSHQVTQMGQEVILRCVPISNHLYFYWYRQILGQKVEFLVSFYNNEISEKSEIFDDQFSVERPDGSNFTLKIRSTKLEDSAMYFCATKDKNNEKLFFGSGTQLSVL.

J is TRBJ2-6 and V is TRBV27, with 7 bases fitting TRBD1. Trimming at V came to 6 bases and at J to 2 bases, leaving 4 bases not matched to a gene. Germline V gene lookup returns CDR1 MNHEY and CDR2 SMNVEV (reference sequence). The CDR3 contains 15 residues. The CDR3 region has the DNA TGTGCCAGCAGAGATGACAGGGCTGGGGCCAACGTCCTGACTTTC. Protein: CASRDDRAGANVLTF.

This clone was seen only a few times. The V and J genes are TRBV28 and TRBJ1-5; 7 bases align to TRBD1. The CDR3 has 17 residues. V lost 3 bases and J lost 2; bases outside the gene matches: 10. CDR1 and CDR2 (germline): MDHEN, SYDVKM. As DNA, the CDR3 is TGTGCCAGCAGTTTTACCCGTTACAGGGGAGGCAATCAGCCCCAGCATTTT. Translation: CASSFTRYRGGNQPQHF.

This chain uses TRBV6-5 with TRBJ1-5; no clear D gene. This CDR3 comprises 12 residues. The germline V and J ends were trimmed by 7 bases and 3 bases, with 7 bases remaining between them. CDR1 MNHEY and CDR2 SVGAGI come from the germline V gene. CDR3 sequence: CASKDFNQPQHF. CDR3 in DNA: TGTGCCAGCAAGGACTTCAATCAGCCCCAGCATTTT.

The chain recombines TRBV5-3 with TRBJ2-7; the match to TRBD1 covers 7 bases. TRBV5-3 is designated an ORF whose function remains uncertain. V gave up 3 bases and J gave up 1 base; unmatched junction bases: 1. This CDR3 is 13 amino acids long. CDR3 in DNA: TGTGCCAGAAGCTGGGGACAGTCCTACGAGCAGTACTTC. It translates to CARSWGQSYEQYF.

This clone has just a few counts. The same CDR3 also results from other DNA sequences found in this sample. The chain recombines TRBV6-1 with TRBJ1-5; the D is unclear. The germline V gene encodes CDR1 MNHNS and CDR2 SASEGT. The CDR3 extends over 11 amino acids. V was shortened by 0 bases and J by 9 bases, with 3 bases between the two germline ends. CDR3 in DNA: TGTGCCAGCAGTGAAGCCCGGCCCCAGCATTTT. Its protein product is CASSEARPQHF.

The CDR3 nucleotides read TGTGCCAGCAGACCCAGTGGGGGGAGGCATGAGCAGTTCTTC. Protein product: CASRPSGGRHEQFF. The rearrangement uses TRBV6-6 and TRBJ2-1; D is possibly TRBD2 (6 bases). V lost 6 bases and J 8 bases, leaving 17 bases between the germline ends. Germline CDR1 MNHNY, CDR2 SVGAGI (reference sequence). This CDR3 region has 14 residues.

This clone was seen only once. This chain connects TRBV4-2 to TRBJ1-4, with D perhaps matching TRBD1 (6 bases). Trimming shortened V by 1 base and J by 3 bases, and 12 bases separated the two germline ends. The CDR3 covers 16 residues. Germline loops: CDR1 LGHNA, CDR2 YNFKEQ. The DNA for the CDR3 is TGTGCCAGCAGCCAAGTGGTCGCAGGGGCTAATGAAAAACTGTTTTTT. It encodes CASSQVVAGANEKLFF.

The chain links TRBV6-1 to TRBJ2-1; 7 bases fit TRBD1. Trimming cost V 2 bases and J 7 bases; bases outside gene matches: 11. The germline CDR1 and CDR2 sequences are MNHNS and SASEGT. CDR3 length: 16 amino acids. In DNA form, the CDR3 reads TGTGCCAGCAGTGAAACCTCACAGGGGTTGGGGAATGAGCAGTTCTTC. Protein sequence: CASSETSQGLGNEQFF.

The chain joins TRBV7-9 to TRBJ1-5; D is uncertain. The germline CDR1 and CDR2 sequences are SEHNR and FQNEAQ (reference sequence). This CDR3 has 15 residues. Trimming cost V 3 bases and J 0 bases, with 9 bases left between them. This CDR3 reads CASSFGELSNQPQHF. The CDR3 nucleotides are TGTGCCAGCAGCTTCGGGGAACTTAGCAATCAGCCCCAGCATTTT.

This clone has a single count. DNA for the CDR3: TGTGCCAGTGGTAATACAAGGAACACTGAAGCTTTCTTT. This translates into CASGNTRNTEAFF. The chain couples TRBV19 to TRBJ1-1, with D uncertain. CDR3 length equals 13 residues. CDR1 is LNHDA and CDR2 is SQIVND in the germline V gene (reference sequence). V was trimmed by 8 bases and J by 1 base, leaving 11 bases between them.

The chain has TRBV28 and TRBJ1-6, with D perhaps matching TRBD1 (6 bases). The CDR3 consists of 15 residues. From germline, CDR1 is MDHEN and CDR2 SYDVKM. V lost 4 bases and J 7 bases, leaving 14 bases between the germline ends. CDR3 protein: CASSSFRGPNSPLHF. The CDR3 DNA reads TGTGCCAGCAGTTCCTTCAGGGGACCGAATTCACCCCTCCACTTT.